The clone carrying this T cell receptor beta chain has just a few counts. The antigen remains unidentified. The data belong to a study of T cells after yellow fever vaccination. Study-wide background: The SMART-Seq v4 Ultra Low Input method served to prepare the low-cell-number fractions. Findings and limits, study-wide: Across the CD4 and CD8 compartments, a small share of clonotypes was present in both. There was a possibility that FACS-sorted repertoires contained abundant clonotypes contaminating from the bulk population.

TCRdb fed the 5' RACE reads into MiXCR, producing one record per CDR3 protein. The sample gives some 500,000 distinct CDR3 sequences, around an eighth of which show up once; about 14% is in the top ten. V gave up 5 bases and J gave up 3 bases, with 10 bases separating them. CDR1 is SEHNR, CDR2 FQNEAQ, per germline (reference sequence). The CDR3 contains 13 residues. This chain links TRBV7-9 with TRBJ1-2, with TRBD1 as a possible D gene (5 bases). The material was PBMCs, obtained on the day of the yellow fever booster vaccination. The TCR was taken from a man aged 30 to 45 who received the YFV17D yellow fever vaccine. CDR3 residues: CASSHRGDYGYTF. CDR3 sequence (DNA): TGTGCCAGCAGCCACCGGGGGGACTATGGCTACACCTTC.